This TCR beta chain was sequenced in a study of identical twins. MiXCR was run by TCRdb on the 5' RACE reads, yielding one entry per CDR3 protein. The top ten clones hold roughly 3.2% of a sample with some 500,000 distinct CDR3 sequences, roughly 9.5% of them seen once. This clonotype was seen a few times. The length of the CDR3 is 15 residues. V lost 5 bases and J lost 3, with 15 bases in between. Germline V gives CDR1 SGHAT, CDR2 FQDESV (reference sequence). The same data also went into a second study, on yellow fever vaccine responses in identical twins.

The V gene is TRBV11-1, the J gene TRBJ2-3; either TRBD1 or TRBD2 may supply D (5 bases each). Material: PBMCs. This receptor was identified in a woman between 18 and 29 years old in good health. The CDR3 spells CASSTLSGGTDTQYF. The CDR3 DNA reads TGTGCCAGCAGCACCCTGTCTGGGGGAACAGATACGCAGTATTTT.